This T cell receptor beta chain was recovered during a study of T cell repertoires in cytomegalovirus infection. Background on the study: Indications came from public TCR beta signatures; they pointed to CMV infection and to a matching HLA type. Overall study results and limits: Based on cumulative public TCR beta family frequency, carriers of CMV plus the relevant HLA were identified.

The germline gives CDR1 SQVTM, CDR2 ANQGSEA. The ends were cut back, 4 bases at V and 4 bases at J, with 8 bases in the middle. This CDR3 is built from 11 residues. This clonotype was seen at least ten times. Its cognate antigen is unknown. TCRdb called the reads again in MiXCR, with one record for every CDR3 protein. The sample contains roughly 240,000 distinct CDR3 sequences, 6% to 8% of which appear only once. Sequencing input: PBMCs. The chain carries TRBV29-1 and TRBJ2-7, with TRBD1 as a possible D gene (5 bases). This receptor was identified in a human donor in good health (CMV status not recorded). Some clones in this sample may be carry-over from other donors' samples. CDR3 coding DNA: TGCAGCGTTGTCAGGGCGTACGAGCAGTACTTC. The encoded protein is CSVVRAYEQYF.